A selection of T cell receptor beta chains follows, all from one sample in a study of cytomegalovirus exposure and HLA in healthy donors. Some clones are missing from TCRdb's copy, which holds only in-frame ones; the method was immunoSEQ multiplex PCR. The table shows about 83,000 clones, with 78% occurring only once. The sequenced sample consisted of PBMCs. The receptor source for this set is a man aged 18 to 30 in good health and CMV-seropositive. The CDR3 runs from the conserved cysteine through the conserved F or W. The D gene is left open where the match is weak. Size is omitted from some rows. Given values are once, few, many or a class for expanded clones.

j_call cdr3_length d_call v_call clone_size cdr3_nt cdr3_aa
TRBJ1-2 15 - TRBV28 - TGTGCCAGCAGTCCCGACTTTCCGTCTAACTATGGCTACACCTTC CASSPDFPSNYGYTF
TRBJ2-7 14 - TRBV9 once TGTGCCAGCAGCGTTACCGGGAAGCCGGACGAGCAGTACTTC CASSVTGKPDEQYF
TRBJ1-2 15 - TRBV6-1 - TGTGCCAGCCTTGGGAGCGGACAGCTTAACTATGGCTACACCTTC CASLGSGQLNYGYTF
TRBJ1-1 12 - TRBV6-5 few TGTGCCAGCGGGAGTATGGGGACTGAAGCTTTCTTT CASGSMGTEAFF
TRBJ1-1 15 TRBD1 TRBV28 - TGTGCCAGCAGTCCCTCGGGACAGGGTGACACTGAAGCTTTCTTT CASSPSGQGDTEAFF
TRBJ2-5 16 - TRBV5-1 - TGCGCCAGCAGCTACTTTAGACAGTCGCGGCAAGAGACCCAGTACTTC CASSYFRQSRQETQYF
TRBJ2-1 19 TRBD2 TRBV19 - TGTGCCAGTAGTATACCGGGGACTAGCGGGGCGGTGCGGTGGAATGAGCAGTTCTTC CASSIPGTSGAVRWNEQFF
TRBJ2-5 12 - TRBV5-4 once TGTGCCAGCAGCTCGGGACAAGAGACCCAGTACTTC CASSSGQETQYF
TRBJ2-7 11 TRBD2 TRBV20-1 - TGCAGTGCTAGCGCGGGAGTCGAGCAGTACTTC CSASAGVEQYF
TRBJ1-1 15 TRBD1 TRBV19 - TGTGCCAGTAGTCCCAGACAGGGGGCGAACACTGAAGCTTTCTTT CASSPRQGANTEAFF
TRBJ2-1 15 - TRBV18 - TGTGCCAGCTCACCAACAGCCGCCTCCTACAATGAGCAGTTCTTC CASSPTAASYNEQFF
TRBJ2-1 13 - TRBV9 - TGTGCCAGCAGCGTAGGACTGATCAATGAGCAGTTCTTC CASSVGLINEQFF
TRBJ1-2 12 - TRBV28 - TGTGCCAGCAGTACCCGGGGGGAAGGCTACACCTTC CASSTRGEGYTF
TRBJ1-1 16 - TRBV6-4 once TGTGCCAGCAGCGACTCCACCCGGGGGGGCATCGGTGAAGCTTTCTTT CASSDSTRGGIGEAFF
TRBJ2-7 15 - TRBV7-8 - TGTGCCAGCAGCTTAGCAGCGGGCACCTCCTACGAGCAGTACTTC CASSLAAGTSYEQYF
TRBJ1-2 10 - TRBV6-5 - TGTGCCAGCAGAGACATTGGCTACACCTTC CASRDIGYTF
TRBJ1-1 14 - TRBV29-1 - TGCAGCGTTGATCTCTGGGCCCGAGATACTGAAGCTTTCTTT CSVDLWARDTEAFF